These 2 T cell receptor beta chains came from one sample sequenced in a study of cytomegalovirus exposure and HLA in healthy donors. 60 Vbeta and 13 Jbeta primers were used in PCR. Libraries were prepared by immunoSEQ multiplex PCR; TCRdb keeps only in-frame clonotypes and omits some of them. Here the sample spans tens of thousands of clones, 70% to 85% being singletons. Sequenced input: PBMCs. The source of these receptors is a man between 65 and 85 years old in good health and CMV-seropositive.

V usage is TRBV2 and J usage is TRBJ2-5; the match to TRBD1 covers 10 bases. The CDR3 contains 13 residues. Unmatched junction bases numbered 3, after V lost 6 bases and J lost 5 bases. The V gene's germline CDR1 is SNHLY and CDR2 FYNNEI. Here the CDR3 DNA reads TGTGCCAGCAGGGACAGGGGGAGGGAGACCCAGTACTTC. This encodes CASRDRGRETQYF.

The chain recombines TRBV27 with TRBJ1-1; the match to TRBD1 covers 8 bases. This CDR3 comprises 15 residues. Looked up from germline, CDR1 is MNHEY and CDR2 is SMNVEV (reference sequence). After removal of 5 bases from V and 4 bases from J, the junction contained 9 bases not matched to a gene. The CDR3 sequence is CASSRQGLGGTEAFF. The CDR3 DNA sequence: TGTGCCAGCAGTAGACAGGGGCTCGGGGGCACTGAAGCTTTCTTT.